The present T cell receptor (beta chain) was sequenced within a study of blood T cell repertoires in COVID-19 (dated by TCRdb to about 2020). For the study in its entirety: Collaborator samples came from the United States, Italy and Spain and covered acute and convalescent phases of COVID-19. The material from the prospective study consisted of cDNA or gDNA derived from T cells, B-cell-depleted T cells, or PBMCs. Subjects who had been exposed to COVID-19, were actively infected with it, or had recovered from it provided the deeply sampled blood TCRbeta repertoires that made up the dataset. The repertoires were released in a freely available public database intended as a resource for research on the immune response to SARS-CoV-2. Samples came from the ongoing ImmuneRACE study (first 160 participants) plus 1,254 subjects from 6 global collaborators. Nearly every sample came with metadata listing a de-identified subject ID, COVID-19 status, age in years and sex. HLA class I and class II types, where available, came from metadata supplied by the sample provider rather than from assay-based typing. Here is what the overall study found, with its caveats: The quantity of clinical and demographic metadata differed by source and by participant and was supplied without curation.

Taken from the germline V gene, the CDR1 and CDR2 loops are MGHRA and YSYEKL. Spanning cysteine to phenylalanine, the CDR3 consists of 16 amino acids. The kept DNA is CDR3 alone, 48 bases in frame from the first base. Germline trimming: 4 bases from V, 2 bases from J; junction bases outside gene matches: 7. As concerns this clone: What antigen it recognizes has not been identified. Base qualities are missing; no much larger clone stands one base away.

TCRbeta CDR3 regions were amplified from genomic DNA by means of the immunoSEQ Assay, a bias-controlled multiplex PCR. The authors' analysis ran thus. The number of nucleated cells in each sample was estimated from the amplification of reference gene primers within the assay. To quantify the absolute abundance of each unique TCRbeta CDR3 rearrangement, sequence reads were collapsed and filtered. For each sample, productive Simpson clonality was calculated as the square root of Simpson's diversity index over productive rearrangements. The immuneACCESS repertoire file appears here via TCRdb, limited to in-frame rearrangements. These files lack a portion of the clones; in checked studies, under half of the deficit traces to unresolved V genes, and the cause of the others is not known. V, J and clone size are taken as reported in that table, and D and trimming were inferred from the DNA itself. This sample is represented by 200,000 to 250,000 clones; roughly 80% of them were singletons. Approximately 5% of the sample comes from the top ten.

Another Seattle source contributed samples from volunteer blood donors who had recovered from COVID-19. Whole blood was collected in K2EDTA tubes by collaborating institutions according to the institutions' own protocols. For TCRbeta analysis, collaborator samples were shipped as frozen whole blood, as isolated PBMCs, or as DNA extracted from either sample type. Sequencing was performed on peripheral blood. This sequence uses TRBV4-1 and TRBJ2-3, and 9 junction bases match TRBD2. The receptor was isolated from a woman between 55 and 75 years old who had recovered from COVID-19. For the CDR3, the sequence is CASSLPAGGPTDTQYF. In nucleotides, the sequence is TGCGCCAGCAGCCTACCTGCGGGGGGGCCCACAGATACGCAGTATTTT.